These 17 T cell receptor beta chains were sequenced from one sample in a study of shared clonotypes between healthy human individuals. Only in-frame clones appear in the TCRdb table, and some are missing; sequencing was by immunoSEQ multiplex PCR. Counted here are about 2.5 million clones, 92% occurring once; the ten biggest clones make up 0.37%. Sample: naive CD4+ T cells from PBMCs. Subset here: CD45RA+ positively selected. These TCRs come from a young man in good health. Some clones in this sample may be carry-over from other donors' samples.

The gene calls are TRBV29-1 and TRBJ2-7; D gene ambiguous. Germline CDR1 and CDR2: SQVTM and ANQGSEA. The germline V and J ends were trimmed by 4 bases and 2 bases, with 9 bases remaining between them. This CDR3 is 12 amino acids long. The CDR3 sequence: CSVGSRPYEQYF. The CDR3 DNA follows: TGCAGCGTTGGGTCTAGACCCTACGAGCAGTACTTC.

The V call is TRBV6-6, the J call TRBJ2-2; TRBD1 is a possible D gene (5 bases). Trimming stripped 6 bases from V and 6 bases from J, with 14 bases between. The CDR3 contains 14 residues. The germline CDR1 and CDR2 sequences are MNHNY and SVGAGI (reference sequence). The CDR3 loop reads CASRLIRESGELFF. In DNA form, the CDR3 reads TGTGCCAGCAGGCTAATCAGGGAATCCGGGGAGCTGTTTTTT.

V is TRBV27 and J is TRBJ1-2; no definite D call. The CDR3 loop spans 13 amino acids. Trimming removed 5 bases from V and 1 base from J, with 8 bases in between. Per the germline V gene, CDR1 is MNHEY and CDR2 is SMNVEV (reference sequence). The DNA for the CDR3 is TGTGCCAGCAGTGCCCACAGTAACTATGGCTACACCTTC. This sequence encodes CASSAHSNYGYTF.

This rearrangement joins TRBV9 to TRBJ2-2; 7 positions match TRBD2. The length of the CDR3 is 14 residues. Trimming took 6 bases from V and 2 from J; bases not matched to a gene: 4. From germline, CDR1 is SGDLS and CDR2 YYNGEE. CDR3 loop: CASTKRDNTGELFF. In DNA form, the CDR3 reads TGTGCCAGCACCAAGCGGGATAACACCGGGGAGCTGTTTTTT.

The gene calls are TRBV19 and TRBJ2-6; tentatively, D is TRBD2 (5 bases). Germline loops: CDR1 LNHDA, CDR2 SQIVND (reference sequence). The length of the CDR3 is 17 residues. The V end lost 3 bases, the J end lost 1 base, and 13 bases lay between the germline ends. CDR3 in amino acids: CASSISGSRSGANVLTF. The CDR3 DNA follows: TGTGCCAGTAGTATCAGTGGGAGTAGGTCTGGGGCCAACGTCCTGACTTTC.

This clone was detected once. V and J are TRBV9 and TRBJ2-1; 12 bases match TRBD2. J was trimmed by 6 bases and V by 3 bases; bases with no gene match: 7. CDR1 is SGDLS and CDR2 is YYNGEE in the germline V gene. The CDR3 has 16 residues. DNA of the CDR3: TGTGCCAGCAGCGCCTCGACTAGCGGGAGAGGCAATGAGCAGTTCTTC. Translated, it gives CASSASTSGRGNEQFF.

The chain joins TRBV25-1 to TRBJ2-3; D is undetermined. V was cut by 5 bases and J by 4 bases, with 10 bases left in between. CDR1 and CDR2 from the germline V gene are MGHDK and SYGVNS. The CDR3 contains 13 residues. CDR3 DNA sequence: TGTGCCAGCAGTAGGATAGGCCCAGATACGCAGTATTTT. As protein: CASSRIGPDTQYF.

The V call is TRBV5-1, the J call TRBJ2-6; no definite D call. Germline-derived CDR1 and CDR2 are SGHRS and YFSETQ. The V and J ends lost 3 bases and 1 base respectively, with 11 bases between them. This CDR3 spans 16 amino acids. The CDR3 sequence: CASSSPVGSGANVLTF. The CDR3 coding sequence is TGCGCCAGCAGCTCACCCGTGGGGTCTGGGGCCAACGTCCTGACTTTC.

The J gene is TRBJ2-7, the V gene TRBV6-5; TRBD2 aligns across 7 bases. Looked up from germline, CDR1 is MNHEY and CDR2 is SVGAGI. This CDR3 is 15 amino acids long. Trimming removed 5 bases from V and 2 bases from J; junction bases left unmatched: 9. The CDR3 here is CASSRKRDDTYEQYF. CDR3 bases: TGTGCCAGCAGTCGCAAGCGGGACGATACCTACGAGCAGTACTTC.

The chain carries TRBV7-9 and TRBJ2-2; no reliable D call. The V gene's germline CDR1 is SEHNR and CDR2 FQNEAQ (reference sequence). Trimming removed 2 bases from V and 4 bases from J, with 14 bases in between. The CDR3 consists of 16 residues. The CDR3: CASSLMYGRSTGELFF. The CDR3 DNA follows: TGTGCCAGCAGCTTAATGTACGGTCGAAGCACCGGGGAGCTGTTTTTT. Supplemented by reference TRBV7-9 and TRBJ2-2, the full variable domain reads DTGVSQNPRHKITKRGQNVTFRCDPISEHNRLYWYRQTLGQGPEFLTYFQNEAQLEKSRLLSDRFSAERPKGSFSTLEIQRTEQGDSAMYLCASSLMYGRSTGELFFGEGSRLTVL.

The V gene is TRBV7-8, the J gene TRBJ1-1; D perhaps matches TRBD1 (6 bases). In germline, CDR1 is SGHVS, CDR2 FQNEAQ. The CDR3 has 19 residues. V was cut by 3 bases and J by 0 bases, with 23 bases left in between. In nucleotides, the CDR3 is TGTGCCAGCAGCTTGTATGTGGACAGTGCCAAAGGGTTGAACACTGAAGCTTTCTTT. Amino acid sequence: CASSLYVDSAKGLNTEAFF.

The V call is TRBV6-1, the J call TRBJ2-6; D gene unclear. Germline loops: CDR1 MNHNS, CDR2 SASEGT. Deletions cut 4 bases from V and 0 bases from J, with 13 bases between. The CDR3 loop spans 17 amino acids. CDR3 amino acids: CASSANSPYSGANVLTF. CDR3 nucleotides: TGTGCCAGCAGTGCAAATTCCCCATACTCTGGGGCCAACGTCCTGACTTTC.

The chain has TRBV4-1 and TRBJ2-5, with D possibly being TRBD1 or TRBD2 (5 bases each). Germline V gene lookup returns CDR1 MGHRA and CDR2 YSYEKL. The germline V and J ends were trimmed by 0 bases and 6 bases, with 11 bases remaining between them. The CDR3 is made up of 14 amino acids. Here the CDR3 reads CASSQDGTGQTQYF. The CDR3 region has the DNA TGCGCCAGCAGCCAAGATGGGACGGGGCAGACCCAGTACTTC.

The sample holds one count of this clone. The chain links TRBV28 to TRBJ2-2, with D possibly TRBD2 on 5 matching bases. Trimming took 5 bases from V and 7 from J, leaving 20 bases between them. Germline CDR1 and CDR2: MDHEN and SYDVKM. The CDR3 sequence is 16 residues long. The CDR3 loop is CASSVRGQGLGGELFF. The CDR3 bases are TGTGCCAGCAGTGTGCGAGGGCAAGGGCTAGGCGGGGAGCTGTTTTTT.

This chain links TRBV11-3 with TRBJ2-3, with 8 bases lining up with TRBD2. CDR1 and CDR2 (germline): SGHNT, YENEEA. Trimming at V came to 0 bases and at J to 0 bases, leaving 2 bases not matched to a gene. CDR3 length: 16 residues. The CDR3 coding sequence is TGTGCCAGCAGCTTAGAAGGCGGGGGGAGCACAGATACGCAGTATTTT. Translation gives CASSLEGGGSTDTQYF.

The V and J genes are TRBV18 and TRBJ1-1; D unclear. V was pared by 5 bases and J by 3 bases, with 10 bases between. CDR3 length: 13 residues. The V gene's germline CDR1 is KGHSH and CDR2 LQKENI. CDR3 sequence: CASSETKDTEAFF. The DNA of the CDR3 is TGTGCCAGCTCAGAAACAAAAGACACTGAAGCTTTCTTT.

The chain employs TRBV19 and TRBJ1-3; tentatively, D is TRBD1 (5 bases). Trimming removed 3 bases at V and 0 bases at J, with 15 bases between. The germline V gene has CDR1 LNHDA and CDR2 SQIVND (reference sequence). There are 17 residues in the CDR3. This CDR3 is CASSIGGSTPSGNTIYF. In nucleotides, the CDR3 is TGTGCCAGTAGTATCGGGGGGAGCACACCCTCTGGAAACACCATATATTTT.